The clone carrying this T cell receptor beta chain was found a few times. Its antigen is unknown. V was trimmed by 5 bases and J by 9 bases, leaving 29 bases between them. Germline CDR1 reads MNHEY; CDR2 reads SVGEGT. This CDR3 region has 18 residues. The record originates from a study of T cells in Graves' hyperthyroidism and ophthalmopathy. Study-level points and caveats: Expanded thyroid clonotypes (above 0.001) were mostly also found in blood. A model using 13 V-J features told ophthalmopathy apart from stable hyperthyroidism.

Ophthalmopathy patients had Clinical Activity Score at least 3, NOSPECS grade at least 4, duration under 3 months. The authors obtained PBMCs from 10 ml of fresh peripheral blood. Amplified TCR beta CDR3 regions derived from RNA transcripts. The HTBI primer set was used in a first-round RT-PCR of the TCR CDR3. In TCRdb, the multiplex PCR reads were re-called with MiXCR into one record per CDR3 protein. This table holds 500,000 or so distinct CDR3 sequences, approximately 17% found once. The sequence came from a woman aged 18-29 years with Graves' ophthalmopathy. The chain recombines TRBV6-2 or TRBV6-3 with TRBJ2-1; unclear D gene. Sequenced input: blood. Here the CDR3 reads CASSDLLSPINVGSEQFF. Written as DNA, the CDR3 is TGTGCCAGCAGTGACTTGCTATCTCCGATTAATGTTGGCAGTGAGCAGTTCTTC.